This TCR beta chain was identified in a study of early T cells in non-severe SARS-CoV-2 infection. This clonotype came up a few times. Using its own MiXCR run on the 5' RACE reads, TCRdb lists one record per CDR3 protein. The sample carries approximately 90,000 distinct CDR3 sequences, approximately 11% recorded once. Looked up from germline, CDR1 is SEHNR and CDR2 is FQNEAQ (reference sequence). The CDR3 is made up of 13 amino acids. The V and J ends lost 2 bases and 4 bases respectively, with 7 bases between them. The receptor was isolated from an adult who was a healthcare worker with PCR-confirmed SARS-CoV-2 infection or an uninfected control (not recorded which). The chain has TRBV7-9 and TRBJ2-3, with D hard to call. The sample here was whole blood, taken at baseline. The CDR3 protein is CASSLWDPDTQYF. DNA of the CDR3: TGTGCCAGCAGCTTATGGGATCCAGATACGCAGTATTTT.